Presented here are 16 T cell receptor beta chains from one specimen sequenced in a study of shared clonotypes between healthy human individuals. Some clones are missing from TCRdb's copy, which holds only in-frame ones; the method was immunoSEQ multiplex PCR. The sample includes around 1,100,000 clones, about 72% of them seen just once. Sample: memory CD4+ T cells from PBMCs. The subset: CD45RA-negative fraction. The origin of the receptors is a young man in good health. Some clones in this sample may be carry-over from other donors' samples.

The CDR3 DNA is TGCAGCGGATTAGCGGGAGGGGTATCGCAGTTCTTC. Translation: CSGLAGGVSQFF. The chain has TRBV29-1 and TRBJ2-1; 11 bases agree with TRBD2. J lost 12 bases, V lost 7 bases, and 8 bases had no gene match. Germline lookup yields CDR1 SQVTM and CDR2 ANQGSEA. The CDR3 consists of 12 residues.

This clone was picked up a small number of times. In DNA form, the CDR3 reads TGTGCCAGCAGCTCCGGGACATCCTCCTACGAGCAGTACTTC. Residues: CASSSGTSSYEQYF. The V gene is TRBV7-9, the J gene TRBJ2-7; a weak D match, TRBD1 (6 bases). The CDR3 covers 14 residues. The germline V gene encodes CDR1 SEHNR and CDR2 FQNEAQ (reference sequence). V lost 4 bases, J lost 0 bases, and 10 bases lay in between.

J is TRBJ1-1 and V is TRBV2; D not certain. There are 13 residues in the CDR3. V lost 6 bases and J lost 3, with 11 bases in between. Germline loops: CDR1 SNHLY, CDR2 FYNNEI. The CDR3 sequence: CASSVRPDTEAFF. CDR3 DNA sequence: TGTGCCAGCAGCGTGAGACCCGACACTGAAGCTTTCTTT.

The table lists this clone with a count of one. This sequence joins TRBV4-3 and TRBJ2-1, with 7 bases fitting TRBD2. The CDR3 has 17 amino acids. With V trimmed by 4 bases and J by 2 bases, 11 bases remained unmatched. The germline V gene has CDR1 LGHNA and CDR2 YSLEER. The CDR3 region is CASSLTRGDSPYNEQFF. In DNA form, the CDR3 reads TGCGCCAGCAGCCTCACTCGGGGGGACTCCCCCTACAATGAGCAGTTCTTC.

Points on this clone: The same CDR3 also results from other DNA sequences found in this sample. This chain connects TRBV28 to TRBJ2-5; 7 bases are shared with TRBD2. Germline loops: CDR1 MDHEN, CDR2 SYDVKM. This CDR3 has 12 amino acids. J lost 5 bases, V lost 3 bases, and 0 bases had no gene match. The CDR3, as DNA: TGTGCCAGCAGTTTCGGGGGGGAGACCCAGTACTTC. Translated, it gives CASSFGGETQYF.

The genes are TRBV2 and TRBJ2-3; the D is unclear. Trimming stripped 1 base from V and 0 bases from J, with 5 bases between. CDR1 is SNHLY and CDR2 is FYNNEI in the germline V gene. This CDR3 has 14 residues. As DNA, the CDR3 is TGTGCCAGCAGTGAAGTGACTAGCACAGATACGCAGTATTTT. This translates into CASSEVTSTDTQYF.

The V gene is TRBV27, the J gene TRBJ2-3, with D possibly matching TRBD2 (6 bases). The CDR3 is made up of 16 amino acids. Looked up from germline, CDR1 is MNHEY and CDR2 is SMNVEV (reference sequence). Trimming stripped 2 bases from V and 1 base from J, with 13 bases between. The CDR3: CASSLDMGGGTDTQYF. Written as DNA, the CDR3 is TGTGCCAGCAGTTTAGATATGGGGGGAGGCACAGATACGCAGTATTTT.

On this clone itself: Just one base apart from a much larger clone, this may be a read error. The chain's CDR3 is CASSDVGGGNEQFF. CDR3 DNA sequence: TGTGCCAGCAGTGACGTGGGCGGAGGGAATGAGCAGTTCTTC. The chain has TRBV6-4 and TRBJ2-1, with D possibly matching TRBD2 (6 bases). The CDR3 has 14 residues. Germline V CDR1 and CDR2: MRHNA, SNTAGT. The germline V and J ends were trimmed by 2 bases and 7 bases, with 12 bases remaining between them.

This clone was seen once. The chain links TRBV28 to TRBJ2-7; 12 positions match TRBD2. CDR1 is MDHEN and CDR2 is SYDVKM in the germline V gene. This CDR3 spans 17 amino acids. V dropped 5 bases and J dropped 0; count of bases not matched to a gene: 8. The chain's CDR3 is CASSLAGGPGNSYEQYF. The CDR3 DNA reads as TGTGCCAGCAGTCTAGCGGGAGGGCCGGGGAACTCCTACGAGCAGTACTTC.

This clone has only one observation. The V and J genes are TRBV11-2 and TRBJ2-7, with 8 nucleotides matching TRBD2. The CDR3 has 15 amino acids. Trimming cost V 6 bases and J 0 bases; bases outside gene matches: 7. Germline V gene lookup returns CDR1 SGHAT and CDR2 FQNNGV. CDR3 sequence: CASSDVTSGSYEQYF. CDR3 DNA sequence: TGTGCCAGCAGTGACGTCACTAGCGGCTCCTACGAGCAGTACTTC.

The chain recombines TRBV27 with TRBJ2-1, with D unresolved. CDR3 size: 16 residues. V was clipped by 2 bases and J by 1 base, with 12 bases between them. The V gene's germline CDR1 is MNHEY and CDR2 SMNVEV (reference sequence). DNA of the CDR3: TGTGCCAGCAGTTTAAGTCTGCCTATATCCTACAATGAGCAGTTCTTC. Translated, it gives CASSLSLPISYNEQFF.

The V call is TRBV6-5, the J call TRBJ1-2; D is possibly TRBD1 (6 bases). This CDR3 contains 15 residues. Between the trimmed V and J ends, which lost 10 bases and 2 bases, there was a span of 20 bases. Germline V gene data show CDR1 as MNHEY and CDR2 as SVGAGI. The CDR3 is CATHTLEGGNYGYTF. The CDR3 DNA reads TGTGCCACTCATACGTTAGAGGGGGGCAACTATGGCTACACCTTC.

The chain recombines TRBV7-8 with TRBJ2-5; the D gene is possibly TRBD2 (6 bases). Trimming took 0 bases from V and 5 from J, leaving 13 bases between them. This CDR3 comprises 15 residues. CDR1 is SGHVS, CDR2 FQNEAQ, per germline. DNA for the CDR3: TGTGCCAGCAGCTTAGCTCTGGGAGGCTCGGAGACCCAGTACTTC. This translates into CASSLALGGSETQYF.

With regard to this clone: This sample includes further DNA sequences coding for the same CDR3. CDR3 protein: CASSWDRGNEKLFF. As DNA, the CDR3 is TGTGCCAGCAGCTGGGACAGGGGGAATGAAAAACTGTTTTTT. The V gene is TRBV7-2, the J gene TRBJ1-4, with 11 positions matching TRBD1. The V gene's germline CDR1 is SGHTA and CDR2 FQGNSA. V lost 4 bases, J lost 5 bases, and 0 bases stayed unmatched. The CDR3 runs to 14 residues.

The chain recombines TRBV30 with TRBJ2-3; the D gene is possibly TRBD1 (5 bases). Germline V gene lookup returns CDR1 GTSNPN and CDR2 SVGIG (reference sequence). This CDR3 has 13 amino acids. Trimming removed 3 bases at V and 5 bases at J, with 12 bases between. CDR3 sequence (DNA): TGTGCCTGGAGGACAGTTTCCCTAGATACGCAGTATTTT. This encodes CAWRTVSLDTQYF.

This chain joins TRBV4-1 and TRBJ2-1, with D perhaps TRBD1 or TRBD2 (5 bases each). This CDR3 is 18 amino acids long. The germline V and J ends were trimmed by 1 base and 4 bases, with 20 bases remaining between them. CDR1 is MGHRA, CDR2 YSYEKL, per germline. This CDR3 reads CASSQGGSAHQGYNEQFF. CDR3 DNA: TGCGCCAGCAGCCAAGGGGGGAGCGCTCATCAGGGATACAATGAGCAGTTCTTC.